This T cell receptor beta chain originates from a study of T cell responses to AZD1222 COVID-19 vaccine. CDR1 is SGHNT and CDR2 is YENEEA in the germline V gene. This CDR3 has 13 residues. V was shortened by 1 base and J by 2 bases, with 6 bases between the two germline ends. General study findings and limits: Just six AZD1222 recipients were seropositive at baseline.

Using immunoSEQ multiplex PCR, the repertoire was profiled, and TCRdb retains in-frame clones only, with some absent. Of 150,000 or so clones in the sample, 70% to 90% were seen once. As for this clone: As yet, its antigen is unknown.

Specimen: peripheral blood, collected 28 days after the second dose of the MenACWY control vaccine. The gene calls are TRBV11-3 and TRBJ2-7; tentative D call: TRBD1 (5 bases). This clonotype originated in an adult who received the MenACWY meningococcal vaccine as a control. The CDR3 DNA sequence: TGTGCCAGCAGCTTAGGGGGCACCTACGAGCAGTACTTC. Protein: CASSLGGTYEQYF.